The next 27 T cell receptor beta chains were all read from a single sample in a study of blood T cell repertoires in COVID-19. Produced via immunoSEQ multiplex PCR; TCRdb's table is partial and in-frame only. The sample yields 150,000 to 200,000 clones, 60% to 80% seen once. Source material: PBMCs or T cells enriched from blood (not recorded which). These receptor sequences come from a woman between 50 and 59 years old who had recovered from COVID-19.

The CDR3 DNA sequence: TGTGCCACCAGCAGAGAAGGGACTAGAGCAGAGACCCAGTACTTC. It is translated as CATSREGTRAETQYF. The V call is TRBV15, the J call TRBJ2-5; TRBD2 agrees at 8 bases. Trimming removed 0 bases from V and 4 bases from J; junction bases left unmatched: 4. The CDR3 extends over 15 amino acids. Germline-derived CDR1 and CDR2 are LNHNV and YYDKDF (reference sequence). The whole variable domain, filled in from reference TRBV15 and TRBJ2-5, reads DAMVIQNPRYQVTQFGKPVTLSCSQTLNHNVMYWYQQKSSQAPKLLFHYYDKDFNNEADTPDNFQSRRPNTSFCFLDIRSPGLGDTAMYLCATSREGTRAETQYFGPGTRLLVL.

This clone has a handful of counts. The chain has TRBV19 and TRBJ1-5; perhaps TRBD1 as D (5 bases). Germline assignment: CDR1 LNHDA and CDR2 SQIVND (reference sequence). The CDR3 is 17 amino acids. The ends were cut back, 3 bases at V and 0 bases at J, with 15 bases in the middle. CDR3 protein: CASSIWRGSNSNQPQHF. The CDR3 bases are TGTGCCAGTAGTATCTGGAGGGGATCAAATAGCAATCAGCCCCAGCATTTT.

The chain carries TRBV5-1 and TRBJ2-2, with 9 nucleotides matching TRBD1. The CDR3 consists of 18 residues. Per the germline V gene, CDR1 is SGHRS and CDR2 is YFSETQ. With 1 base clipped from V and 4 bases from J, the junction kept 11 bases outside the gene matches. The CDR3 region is CASSLFKGTGSRTGELFF. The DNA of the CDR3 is TGCGCCAGCAGCTTGTTTAAAGGGACAGGGTCGCGCACCGGGGAGCTGTTTTTT.

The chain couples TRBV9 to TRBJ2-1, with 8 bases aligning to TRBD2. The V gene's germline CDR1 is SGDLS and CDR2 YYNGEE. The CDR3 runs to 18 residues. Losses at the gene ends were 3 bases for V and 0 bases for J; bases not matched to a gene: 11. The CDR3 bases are TGTGCCAGCAGCGCCCCAAGTGGCGGGAGGCCCTCCTACAATGAGCAGTTCTTC. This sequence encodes CASSAPSGGRPSYNEQFF.

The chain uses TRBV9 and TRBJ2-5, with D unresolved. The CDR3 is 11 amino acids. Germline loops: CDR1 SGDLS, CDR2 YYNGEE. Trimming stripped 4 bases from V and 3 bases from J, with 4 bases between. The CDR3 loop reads CASSQKETQYF. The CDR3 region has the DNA TGTGCCAGCAGCCAAAAAGAGACCCAGTACTTC. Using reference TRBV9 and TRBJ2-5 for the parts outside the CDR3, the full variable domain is DSGVTQTPKHLITATGQRVTLRCSPRSGDLSVYWYQQSLDQGLQFLIQYYNGEERAKGNILERFSAQQFPDLHSELNLSSLELGDSALYFCASSQKETQYFGPGTRLLVL.

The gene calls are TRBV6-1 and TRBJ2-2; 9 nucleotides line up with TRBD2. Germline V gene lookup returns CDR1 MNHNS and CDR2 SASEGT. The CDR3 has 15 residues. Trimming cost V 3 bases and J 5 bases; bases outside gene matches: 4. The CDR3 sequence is CASSEGSGSTGELFF. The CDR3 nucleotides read TGTGCCAGCAGTGAGGGTAGCGGGAGTACCGGGGAGCTGTTTTTT.

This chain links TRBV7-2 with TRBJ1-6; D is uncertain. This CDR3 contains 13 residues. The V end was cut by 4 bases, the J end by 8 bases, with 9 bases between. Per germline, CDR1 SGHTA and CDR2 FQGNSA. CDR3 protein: CASSSRGDSPLHF. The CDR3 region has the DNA TGTGCCAGCAGCTCCCGGGGTGATTCACCCCTCCACTTT.

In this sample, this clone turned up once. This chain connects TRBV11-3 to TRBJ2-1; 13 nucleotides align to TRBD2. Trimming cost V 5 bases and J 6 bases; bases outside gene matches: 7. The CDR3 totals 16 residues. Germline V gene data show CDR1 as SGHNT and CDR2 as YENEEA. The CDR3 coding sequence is TGTGCCAGCAGCCTCCGGACTAGCGGGAGTCTCAATGAGCAGTTCTTC. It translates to CASSLRTSGSLNEQFF. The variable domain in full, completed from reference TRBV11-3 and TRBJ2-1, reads EAGVVQSPRYKIIEKKQPVAFWCNPISGHNTLYWYLQNLGQGPELLIRYENEEAVDDSQLPKDRFSAERLKGVDSTLKIQPAELGDSAVYLCASSLRTSGSLNEQFFGPGTRLTVL.

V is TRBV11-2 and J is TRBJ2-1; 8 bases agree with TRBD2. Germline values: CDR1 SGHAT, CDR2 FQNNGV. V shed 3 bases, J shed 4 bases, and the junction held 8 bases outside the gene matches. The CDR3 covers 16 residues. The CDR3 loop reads CASSFGGLAGYNEQFF. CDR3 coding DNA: TGTGCCAGCAGCTTCGGTGGGCTAGCGGGTTACAATGAGCAGTTCTTC. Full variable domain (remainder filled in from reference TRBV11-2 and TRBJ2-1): EAGVAQSPRYKIIEKRQSVAFWCNPISGHATLYWYQQILGQGPKLLIQFQNNGVVDDSQLPKDRFSAERLKGVDSTLKIQPAKLEDSAVYLCASSFGGLAGYNEQFFGPGTRLTVL.

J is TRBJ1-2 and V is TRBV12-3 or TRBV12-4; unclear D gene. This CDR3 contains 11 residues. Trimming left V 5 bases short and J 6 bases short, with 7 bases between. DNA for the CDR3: TGTGCCAGCAGTATATTAGATGGCTACACCTTC. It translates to CASSILDGYTF.

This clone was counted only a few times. For the CDR3, the DNA is TGTGCCAGCACGTGGGAGACAAATGCCTACGAGCAGTACTTC. This encodes CASTWETNAYEQYF. This rearrangement joins TRBV6-5 to TRBJ2-7; possibly TRBD2 for D (5 bases). The CDR3 totals 14 residues. Trimming cost V 7 bases and J 2 bases, with 15 bases left between them. The germline V gene encodes CDR1 MNHEY and CDR2 SVGAGI.

The CDR3 DNA is TGTGCCAGCAGACCGACAGTGCCTAACACTGAAGCTTTCTTT. Residues: CASRPTVPNTEAFF. J is TRBJ1-1 and V is TRBV27; tentatively, D is TRBD1 (5 bases). CDR3 length: 14 residues. V gave up 6 bases and J gave up 2 bases, with 13 bases separating them. Germline lookup yields CDR1 MNHEY and CDR2 SMNVEV (reference sequence).

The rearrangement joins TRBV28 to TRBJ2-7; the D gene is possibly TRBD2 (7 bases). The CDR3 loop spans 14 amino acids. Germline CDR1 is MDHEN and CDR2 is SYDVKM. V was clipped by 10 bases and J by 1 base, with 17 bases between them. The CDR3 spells CATGGARESYEQYF. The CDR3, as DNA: TGTGCCACTGGGGGGGCGCGGGAGTCCTACGAGCAGTACTTC.

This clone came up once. CDR3: CASSSPWGHRKGQEGSNTEAFF. The CDR3 region has the DNA TGTGCCAGCAGCTCCCCATGGGGGCACCGGAAGGGACAGGAGGGGTCGAACACTGAAGCTTTCTTT. V gene TRBV7-8 combines with J gene TRBJ1-1; 8 bases are shared with TRBD1. Trimming removed 4 bases from V and 1 base from J; junction bases left unmatched: 26. This CDR3 comprises 22 residues. The germline gives CDR1 SGHVS, CDR2 FQNEAQ. Using reference TRBV7-8 and TRBJ1-1 for the parts outside the CDR3, the full variable domain is GAGVSQSPRYKVAKRGQDVALRCDPISGHVSLFWYQQALGQGPEFLTYFQNEAQLDKSGLPSDRFFAERPEGSVSTLKIQRTQQEDSAVYLCASSSPWGHRKGQEGSNTEAFFGQGTRLTVV.

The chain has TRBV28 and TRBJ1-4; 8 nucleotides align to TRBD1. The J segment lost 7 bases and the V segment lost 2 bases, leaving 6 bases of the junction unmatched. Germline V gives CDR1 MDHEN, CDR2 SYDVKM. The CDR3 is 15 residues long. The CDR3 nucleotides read TGTGCCAGCAGTTTACCCACCAGGGGGCTTGAAAAACTGTTTTTT. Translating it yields CASSLPTRGLEKLFF.

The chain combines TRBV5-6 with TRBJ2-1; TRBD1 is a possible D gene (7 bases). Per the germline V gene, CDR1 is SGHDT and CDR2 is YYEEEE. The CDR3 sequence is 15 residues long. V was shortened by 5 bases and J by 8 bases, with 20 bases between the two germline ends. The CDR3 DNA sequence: TGTGCCAGCAGTCCGGACAGGTGGGGGGTCGATGAGCAGTTCTTC. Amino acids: CASSPDRWGVDEQFF.

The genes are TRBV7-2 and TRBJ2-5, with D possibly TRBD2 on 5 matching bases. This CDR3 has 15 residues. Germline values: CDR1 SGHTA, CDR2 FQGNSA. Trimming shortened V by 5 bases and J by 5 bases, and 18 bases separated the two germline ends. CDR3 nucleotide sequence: TGTGCCAGCAGCCCGCATACTAGATTTTTGGAGACCCAGTACTTC. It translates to CASSPHTRFLETQYF. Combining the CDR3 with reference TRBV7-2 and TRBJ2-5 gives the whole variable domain GAGVSQSPSNKVTEKGKDVELRCDPISGHTALYWYRQSLGQGLEFLIYFQGNSAPDKSGLPSDRFSAERTGGSVSTLTIQRTQQEDSAVYLCASSPHTRFLETQYFGPGTRLLVL.

CDR3 residues: CASSPGVAGAEEQYF. In DNA, the CDR3 is TGTGCCAGCAGCCCTGGGGTAGCGGGAGCCGAAGAGCAGTACTTC. This chain links TRBV7-3 with TRBJ2-7; TRBD2 aligns across 9 bases. Looked up from germline, CDR1 is SGHTA and CDR2 is FQGTGA. The CDR3 consists of 15 residues. The V and J ends lost 5 bases and 7 bases, in that order; junction bases with no gene match: 12.

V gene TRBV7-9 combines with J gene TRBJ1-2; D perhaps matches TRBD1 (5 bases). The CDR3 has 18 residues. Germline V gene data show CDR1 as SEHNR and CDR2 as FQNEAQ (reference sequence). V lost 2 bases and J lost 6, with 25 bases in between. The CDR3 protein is CASSLSWTHSTSGDGYTF. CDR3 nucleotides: TGTGCCAGCAGCTTATCGTGGACACATAGTACCTCTGGAGATGGCTACACCTTC.

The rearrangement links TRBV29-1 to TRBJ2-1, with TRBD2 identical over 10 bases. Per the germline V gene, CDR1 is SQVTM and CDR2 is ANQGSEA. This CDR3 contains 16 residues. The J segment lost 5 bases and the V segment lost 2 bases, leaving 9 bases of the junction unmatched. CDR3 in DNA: TGCAGCGTTGAACGGTCTAGCGGGGGTGGGAACAATGAGCAGTTCTTC. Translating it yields CSVERSSGGGNNEQFF.

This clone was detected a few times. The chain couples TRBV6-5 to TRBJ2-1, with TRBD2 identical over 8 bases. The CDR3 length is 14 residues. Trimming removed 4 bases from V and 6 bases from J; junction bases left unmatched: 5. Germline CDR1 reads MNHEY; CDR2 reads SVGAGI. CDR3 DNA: TGTGCCAGCAGTTGGGGACTAGGGGGCAATGAGCAGTTCTTC. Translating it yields CASSWGLGGNEQFF.

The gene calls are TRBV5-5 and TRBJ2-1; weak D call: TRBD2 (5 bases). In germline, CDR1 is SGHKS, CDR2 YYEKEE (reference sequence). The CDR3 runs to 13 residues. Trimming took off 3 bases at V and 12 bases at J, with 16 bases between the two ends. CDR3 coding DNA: TGTGCCAGCAGCTCCCTGCCGGATGGAGGGCAGTTCTTC. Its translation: CASSSLPDGGQFF.

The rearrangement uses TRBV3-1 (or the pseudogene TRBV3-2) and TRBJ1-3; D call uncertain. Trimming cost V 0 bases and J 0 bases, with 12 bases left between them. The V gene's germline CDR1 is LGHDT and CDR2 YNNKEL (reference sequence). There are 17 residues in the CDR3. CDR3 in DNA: TGTGCCAGCAGCCAAGAGGGCCGATCGAGCTCTGGAAACACCATATATTTT. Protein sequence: CASSQEGRSSSGNTIYF.

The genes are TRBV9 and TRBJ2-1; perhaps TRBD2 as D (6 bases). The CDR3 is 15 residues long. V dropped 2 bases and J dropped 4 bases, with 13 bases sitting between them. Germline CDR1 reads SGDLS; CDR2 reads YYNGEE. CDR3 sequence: CASSVGSSFYNEQFF. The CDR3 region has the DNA TGTGCCAGCAGCGTCGGGAGCAGTTTTTACAATGAGCAGTTCTTC.

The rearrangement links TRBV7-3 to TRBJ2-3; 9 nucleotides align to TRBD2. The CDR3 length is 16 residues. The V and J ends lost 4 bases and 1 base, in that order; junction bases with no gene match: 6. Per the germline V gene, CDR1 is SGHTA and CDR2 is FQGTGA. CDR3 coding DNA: TGTGCCAGCAGCTACCTTAGCGGGGGCCGCACAGATACGCAGTATTTT. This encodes CASSYLSGGRTDTQYF.

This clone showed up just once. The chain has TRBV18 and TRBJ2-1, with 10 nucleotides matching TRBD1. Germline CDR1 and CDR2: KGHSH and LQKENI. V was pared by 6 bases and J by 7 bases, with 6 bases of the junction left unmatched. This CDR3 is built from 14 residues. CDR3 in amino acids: CASSLGQGGNEQFF. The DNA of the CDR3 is TGTGCCAGCTCCCTCGGACAGGGGGGTAATGAGCAGTTCTTC.

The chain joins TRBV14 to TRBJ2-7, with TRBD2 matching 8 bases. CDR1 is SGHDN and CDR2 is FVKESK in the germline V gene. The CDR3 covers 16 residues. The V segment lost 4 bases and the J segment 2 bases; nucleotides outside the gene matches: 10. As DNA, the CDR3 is TGTGCCAGCAGCCCCTCTGTCGGGACTAGGGCCTACGAGCAGTACTTC. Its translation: CASSPSVGTRAYEQYF.